The 29 T cell receptor beta chains reported below all come from one sample, sequenced in a study of regulatory T cells in long-lasting Graves disease (dated by TCRdb to 2020 to 2023). Library creation used multiplex PCR. Instrument used: Illumina HiSeq 4000. TCR beta libraries were built with iRepertoire HTBI primers and Arm-PCR amplification of CDR3 regions. TCRdb handled the public reads itself, with Q25 trimming in fastp and clone calling in MiXCR, and kept productive beta chains. Rows with one shared CDR3 protein collapse into an entry with the most common genes and DNA. In all, the sample holds roughly 450,000 distinct CDR3 sequences, and 20% of those were seen once. The ten largest clones take up over 7.5% of the sample. The time point label here, explained by the study, means: persistent/refractory GD, antithyroid drugs over 5 years with positive TRAb. For both TCR sequencing and RNA sequencing, RNA was extracted from PBMCs in TRIzol.

The sample consisted of peripheral blood mononuclear cells (PBMCs), taken when the disease was refractory, from a patient treated with antithyroid drugs. The receptors originated from a female donor with Graves disease.

The chain links TRBV7-3 to TRBJ2-7; 12 nucleotides match TRBD2. This CDR3 has 14 amino acids. Germline CDR1 reads SGHTA; CDR2 reads FQGTGA. V shed 5 bases, J shed 6 bases, and the junction held 5 bases outside the gene matches. The CDR3 coding sequence is TGTGCCAGCAGCCTAGCGGGAGGGAAGGCCGAGCAGTACTTC. Protein sequence: CASSLAGGKAEQYF.

This clonotype was counted many times. The V call is TRBV6-5, the J call TRBJ2-7; D not resolved. The germline V gene encodes CDR1 MNHEY and CDR2 SVGAGI. The CDR3 is 16 amino acids. V dropped 2 bases and J dropped 2 bases, with 16 bases sitting between them. In DNA, the CDR3 is TGTGCCAGCAGTTACCGTTTACTTGGGTCTACCTACGAGCAGTACTTC. Its protein product is CASSYRLLGSTYEQYF.

This clonotype was seen a few times. The V and J genes are TRBV6-2 or TRBV6-3 and TRBJ2-7; 9 bases align to TRBD2. From germline, CDR1 is MNHEY and CDR2 SVGEGT. The ends lost 2 bases at V and 4 bases at J; junction bases unmatched: 15. The CDR3 sequence is 18 residues long. In DNA form, the CDR3 reads TGTGCCAGCAGTTACGACCCCCATGGGCTAGCGGGAATTTACGAGCAGTACTTC. It encodes CASSYDPHGLAGIYEQYF.

The chain recombines TRBV24-1 with TRBJ2-3; TRBD2 aligns across 7 bases. The germline V gene has CDR1 KGHDR and CDR2 SFDVKD. The V and J ends lost 10 bases and 0 bases, in that order; junction bases with no gene match: 9. The CDR3 covers 15 residues. The CDR3 DNA follows: TGTGCCACAAAGGCCCTAGCGGCTAGCACAGATACGCAGTATTTT. It translates to CATKALAASTDTQYF.

The sample holds many counts of this clonotype. V usage is TRBV24-1 and J usage is TRBJ2-7; D call uncertain. Germline V gene data show CDR1 as KGHDR and CDR2 as SFDVKD. This CDR3 has 11 residues. V was trimmed by 9 bases and J by 3 bases, leaving 8 bases between them. The chain's CDR3 is CATESGYEQYF. As DNA, the CDR3 is TGTGCCACCGAAAGTGGCTACGAGCAGTACTTC.

This clonotype has at least ten counts. The chain joins TRBV20-1 to TRBJ1-5; no reliable D call. The CDR3 runs 12 residues. Germline assignment: CDR1 DFQATT and CDR2 SNEGSKA (reference sequence). Deletions cut 6 bases from V and 7 bases from J, with 13 bases between. In DNA form, the CDR3 reads TGCAGTGCCAGTCGGTATAGACAGCCCCAGCATTTT. It translates to CSASRYRQPQHF.

This clonotype has at least ten counts. The V call is TRBV28, the J call TRBJ1-4; D possibly corresponds to TRBD1 (6 bases). The germline V gene has CDR1 MDHEN and CDR2 SYDVKM. V lost 5 bases to trimming and J lost 7 bases, with 14 bases between them. CDR3 size: 14 residues. CDR3 nucleotide sequence: TGTGCCAGCAGTAAAGGGGGGAAAGTTGAAAAACTGTTTTTT. Encoded protein: CASSKGGKVEKLFF.

This clonotype was counted once. The V and J genes are TRBV19 and TRBJ1-3; a weak D match, TRBD1 (5 bases). Trimming cost V 6 bases and J 0 bases, with 21 bases left between them. The CDR3 extends over 18 amino acids. Germline loops: CDR1 LNHDA, CDR2 SQIVND (reference sequence). DNA of the CDR3: TGTGCCAGTAGACCAGCGTTTCCACAGGAGAGCTCTGGAAACACCATATATTTT. Translation gives CASRPAFPQESSGNTIYF.

CDR3 sequence: CASSRVPGQGSYEQYF. The CDR3, as DNA: TGTGCCAGCTCACGAGTACCGGGACAGGGTTCCTACGAGCAGTACTTC. This chain links TRBV18 with TRBJ2-7; 9 nucleotides align to TRBD1. Per germline, CDR1 KGHSH and CDR2 LQKENI. The trim removed 4 bases at V and 1 base at J, leaving 8 bases unmatched. The CDR3 extends over 16 amino acids.

Comments on this clonotype: The junction departs from germline at one end; a sequencing error may be responsible. The chain uses TRBV5-8 and TRBJ1-1; D gene uncertain. The CDR3 extends over 11 amino acids. CDR1 is SGHTS, CDR2 YDEGEE, per germline. The CDR3 protein is CASKVGIEAYF. The CDR3 DNA reads as TGTGCCAGCAAAGTAGGGATCGAAGCTTACTTT.

The CDR3 reads CASSYSQDRNYGYTF. In DNA, the CDR3 is TGTGCCAGCAGTTACTCCCAGGACAGGAACTATGGCTACACCTTC. The rearrangement uses TRBV6-5 and TRBJ1-2; TRBD1 matches 7 bases. The germline gives CDR1 MNHEY, CDR2 SVGAGI. The J segment lost 2 bases and the V segment lost 0 bases, leaving 3 bases of the junction unmatched. The CDR3 length is 15 residues.

A remark on this clonotype: The junction shows a germline mismatch at one end, possibly a read error. V and J are TRBV9 and TRBJ2-7; D is perhaps TRBD2 (5 bases). The CDR3 is made up of 14 amino acids. Germline CDR1 reads SGDLS; CDR2 reads YYNGEE. CDR3 coding DNA: TGTGCCAGCAGCCCCAGGACCGCTGACTACGAGCGGTACTTC. It specifies CASSPRTADYERYF.

The sample holds many counts of this clonotype. The chain is built from TRBV12-3 or TRBV12-4 and TRBJ2-7; tentative D call: TRBD2 (6 bases). The CDR3 covers 14 residues. V was shortened by 4 bases and J by 4 bases, with 14 bases between the two germline ends. The CDR3 sequence is CASSSGAGWYEQYF. DNA for the CDR3: TGTGCCAGCAGTTCGGGAGCAGGGTGGTACGAGCAGTACTTC.

Many counts were recorded for this clonotype. The rearrangement uses TRBV6-1 and TRBJ1-5; D might be TRBD1 (5 bases). Germline CDR1 is MNHNS and CDR2 is SASEGT. This CDR3 has 15 residues. V was cut by 0 bases and J by 3 bases, with 9 bases left in between. The CDR3 DNA follows: TGTGCCAGCAGTGAAGCGGGGGTGCCCAATCAGCCCCAGCATTTT. Protein sequence: CASSEAGVPNQPQHF.

CDR3 in amino acids: CASSLANGPRVRSNQPQHF. In DNA form, the CDR3 reads TGCGCCAGCAGCTTGGCTAACGGGCCGAGGGTTCGAAGCAATCAGCCCCAGCATTTT. This rearrangement joins TRBV5-1 to TRBJ1-5; no clear D. CDR3 length: 19 amino acids. V lost 0 bases, J lost 1 base, and 20 bases lay in between. Germline CDR1 is SGHRS and CDR2 is YFSETQ.

This clonotype was observed at least ten times. This rearrangement joins TRBV7-8 to TRBJ2-5; D is perhaps TRBD2 (6 bases). V was trimmed by 4 bases and J by 0 bases, leaving 9 bases between them. Germline V CDR1 and CDR2: SGHVS, FQNEAQ. The CDR3 length is 14 residues. The chain's CDR3 is CASSSRDYQETQYF. CDR3 bases: TGTGCCAGCAGCTCCCGGGACTACCAAGAGACCCAGTACTTC.

A few counts support this clonotype. This rearrangement joins TRBV7-9 to TRBJ1-5; the D is unclear. The CDR3 runs to 12 residues. Looked up from germline, CDR1 is SEHNR and CDR2 is FQNEAQ (reference sequence). Trimming stripped 3 bases from V and 9 bases from J, with 9 bases between. The CDR3 reads CASSFDSRPQHF. The CDR3, as DNA: TGTGCCAGCAGCTTTGACTCGCGGCCCCAGCATTTT.

This clonotype was counted only a few times. CDR3 in DNA: TGCAGTGCTAGAGCTATCAATCAGCCCCAGCATTTT. Translation gives CSARAINQPQHF. The V gene is TRBV20-1, the J gene TRBJ1-5, with unresolved D. V was trimmed by 1 base and J by 3 bases, leaving 4 bases between them. The CDR3 extends over 12 amino acids. In germline, CDR1 is DFQATT, CDR2 SNEGSKA (reference sequence).

The chain carries TRBV10-3 and TRBJ2-7; D gene uncertain. The CDR3 consists of 13 residues. V was pared by 2 bases and J by 2 bases, with 7 bases between. Per germline, CDR1 ENHRY and CDR2 SYGVKD. This CDR3 is CAISETPTYEQYF. CDR3 coding DNA: TGTGCCATCAGTGAGACCCCAACCTACGAGCAGTACTTC.

This clonotype has more than one count but fewer than ten. The V and J genes are TRBV25-1 and TRBJ1-1, with D possibly matching TRBD1 (5 bases). The ends were cut back, 8 bases at V and 6 bases at J, with 16 bases in the middle. This CDR3 has 13 amino acids. Germline CDR1 reads MGHDK; CDR2 reads SYGVNS. DNA for the CDR3: TGTGCCAGCGGGGGGATGGGAATCGCTGAAGCTTTCTTT. It encodes CASGGMGIAEAFF.

This clonotype was seen at least ten times. The chain joins TRBV12-3 or TRBV12-4 to TRBJ1-5, with no clear D. V lost 1 base, J lost 5 bases, and 6 bases lay in between. This CDR3 contains 13 residues. The chain's CDR3 is CASSLVPDQPQHF. For the CDR3, the DNA is TGTGCCAGCAGTTTAGTTCCAGATCAGCCCCAGCATTTT.

This sequence joins TRBV4-1 and TRBJ2-7; 7 bases fit TRBD1. V lost 4 bases and J lost 2; bases outside the gene matches: 11. Germline V lookup: CDR1 MGHRA, CDR2 YSYEKL. The CDR3 is 16 amino acids. The CDR3 nucleotides read TGCGCCAGCAGCCTCCAGACAGGGTCCGGAACCTACGAGCAGTACTTC. Protein product: CASSLQTGSGTYEQYF.

The rearrangement joins TRBV5-1 to TRBJ2-2; 7 bases map to TRBD1. Germline V gene sequence: CDR1 SGHRS, CDR2 YFSETQ. The length of the CDR3 is 16 residues. V lost 5 bases to trimming and J lost 5 bases; unmatched junction nucleotides: 12. CDR3 coding DNA: TGCGCCAGCAGACCCGTCGGGACAGATAAAACCGGGGAGCTGTTTTTT. This sequence encodes CASRPVGTDKTGELFF.

J is TRBJ2-1 and V is TRBV28; 8 positions match TRBD2. The germline gives CDR1 MDHEN, CDR2 SYDVKM. The CDR3 totals 12 residues. With 7 bases clipped from V and 7 bases from J, the junction kept 3 bases outside the gene matches. CDR3 DNA: TGTGCCAGCAAACGGGGGGGAAATGAGCAGTTCTTC. It codes for CASKRGGNEQFF.

The table lists this clonotype with a few counts. This chain uses TRBV29-1 with TRBJ2-7; D not certain. The germline V and J ends were trimmed by 5 bases and 4 bases, with 15 bases remaining between them. Germline lookup yields CDR1 SQVTM and CDR2 ANQGSEA. This CDR3 comprises 13 residues. The CDR3 sequence: CSVLTHTGYEQYF. As DNA, the CDR3 is TGCAGCGTTTTGACTCATACCGGTTACGAGCAGTACTTC.

This clonotype was observed a handful of times. V is TRBV6-5 and J is TRBJ2-3; 9 nucleotides agree with TRBD2. CDR3 length: 17 residues. CDR1 is MNHEY and CDR2 is SVGAGI in the germline V gene. J was trimmed by 5 bases and V by 4 bases; bases with no gene match: 13. The CDR3 loop reads CASSSRPLAGYGDTQYF. The CDR3 region has the DNA TGTGCCAGCAGTTCGCGGCCGCTAGCGGGGTACGGAGATACGCAGTATTTT.

To note about this clonotype: Since a much larger clone is just one base distant, this may be a read error. V and J are TRBV12-3 or TRBV12-4 and TRBJ2-7, with TRBD2 identical over 7 bases. V lost 9 bases, J lost 5 bases, and 7 bases stayed unmatched. There are 12 residues in the CDR3. CDR3: CASRLARHEQYF. The DNA for the CDR3 is TGTGCCAGTCGACTAGCACGCCACGAGCAGTACTTC.

The V gene is TRBV20-1, the J gene TRBJ2-7; the D gene is possibly TRBD2 (6 bases). The V end lost 6 bases, the J end lost 3 bases, and 27 bases lay between the germline ends. The CDR3 sequence is 17 residues long. Germline loops: CDR1 DFQATT, CDR2 SNEGSKA (reference sequence). CDR3 residues: CSAPLLGERAIYYEQYF. The CDR3 DNA reads TGCAGTGCCCCTCTCCTCGGGGAGCGGGCAATTTACTACGAGCAGTACTTC.

This clonotype was detected a few times. This chain joins TRBV4-1 and TRBJ2-2, with D perhaps matching TRBD1 (6 bases). The germline V and J ends were trimmed by 1 base and 5 bases, with 11 bases remaining between them. CDR1 and CDR2 (germline): MGHRA, YSYEKL. The CDR3 totals 15 residues. CDR3 protein: CASSQVTGRTGELFF. DNA for the CDR3: TGCGCCAGCAGCCAAGTCACAGGGCGGACCGGGGAGCTGTTTTTT.